These T cell receptor beta chains were read from a single sample in a study of T-cell memory formation after mild COVID-19. One entry per CDR3 protein, called by TCRdb with MiXCR from the 5' RACE reads. The data hold about 90,000 distinct CDR3 sequences, with roughly 15% observed a single time. Material for sequencing was PBMCs or a T cell subset sorted from them (not recorded which). These receptors were taken from a man aged 18 to 30 who had mild COVID-19 (a few samples of this study predate the infection). Cell type and time point are not known. CDR3s include the opening cysteine and the closing phenylalanine or tryptophan. A D gene is named only where the DNA matches it firmly. Clone size appears in some rows only: once, few, many, or a class for an expanded clone.

>TRBJ1-1|few|TRBD1|TRBV6-2/TRBV6-3|16
TGTGCCAGCAGTTACCCAGTACAGGGGATGAGCACTGAAGCTTTCTTT
CASSYPVQGMSTEAFF
>TRBJ2-3|.|.|TRBV7-9|15
TGTGCCAGCAGCCCCCCGCGAGGTAGAACAGATACGCAGTATTTT
CASSPPRGRTDTQYF
>TRBJ1-5|.|.|TRBV27|14
TGTGCCAGCAGTTTTTGGGGGTCCAATCAGCCCCAGCATTTT
CASSFWGSNQPQHF
>TRBJ2-3|.|TRBD1|TRBV5-1|16
TGCGCCAGCAGTTCTCCCCGAGAGGGGGCAATCGGTACGCAGTATTTT
CASSSPREGAIGTQYF
>TRBJ1-2|.|.|TRBV4-1|13
TGCGCCAGCAGCCAAAACAGGGTCGATGGCTACACCTTC
CASSQNRVDGYTF
>TRBJ2-2|.|.|TRBV9|16
TGTGCCAGCAGCGTTGTCTCCAACCCGAACACCGGGGAGCTGTTTTTT
CASSVVSNPNTGELFF
>TRBJ2-2|.|.|TRBV5-5|13
TGTGCCAGCAGCCTCTGGACAGTCGGGGAGCTGTTTTTT
CASSLWTVGELFF
>TRBJ2-1|few|.|TRBV7-9|13
TGTGCCAGCAGCAGGGCTACAGGACATGAGCAGTTCTTC
CASSRATGHEQFF
>TRBJ2-3|medium-sized|TRBD2|TRBV7-8|15
TGTGCCAGCAGCCCCCAGCGGGGGGGCCGTGATACGCAGTATTTT
CASSPQRGGRDTQYF
>TRBJ1-1|few|.|TRBV2|16
TGTGCCAGCAGCCTAGGCTATTTCGGTATGAACACTGAAGCTTTCTTT
CASSLGYFGMNTEAFF
>TRBJ2-5|few|.|TRBV15|14
TGTGCCACCAGCAGAGGACGAGGGACAGAGACCCAGTACTTC
CATSRGRGTETQYF
>TRBJ2-4|.|TRBD2|TRBV12-3/TRBV12-4|13
TGTGCCAGCAGCTATAGTGGGGGGGGACTTCAGTACTTC
CASSYSGGGLQYF
>TRBJ2-4|.|.|TRBV12-3/TRBV12-4|14
TGTGCCAGCAGTTTAGGGGGGGACAAAAACATTCAGTACTTC
CASSLGGDKNIQYF
>TRBJ2-7|.|TRBD2|TRBV20-1|15
TGCAGTGCTAGAGGGTTAAGCGGGGGGGCAAACGAGCAGTACTTC
CSARGLSGGANEQYF
>TRBJ1-2|few|.|TRBV7-6|13
TGTGCCAGCAGCCGCCAGACTCAAGGTGGCTACACCTTC
CASSRQTQGGYTF
>TRBJ2-5|few|.|TRBV4-1|17
TGCGCCAGCAGCCAAGATTTGGCGGGCTCAGGGCAAGAGACCCAGTACTTC
CASSQDLAGSGQETQYF
>TRBJ2-2|.|.|TRBV4-3|15
TGCGCCAGCAGCCAAGTCCCAGGGGACACCGGGGAGCTGTTTTTT
CASSQVPGDTGELFF
>TRBJ2-5|.|.|TRBV13|13
TGTGCCAGCAGCTTCGACAGGACTGGGACCCAGTACTTC
CASSFDRTGTQYF
>TRBJ1-5|few|TRBD1|TRBV12-3/TRBV12-4|15
TGTGCCAGCAGTCTCACGGACAGGGAAAATCAGCCCCAGCATTTT
CASSLTDRENQPQHF
>TRBJ1-4|.|TRBD1|TRBV4-1|14
TGCGCCAGCAGCCAGGACAGGGTGGGTGAAAAACTGTTTTTT
CASSQDRVGEKLFF
>TRBJ1-1|few|.|TRBV4-1|14
TGCGCCAGCAGGGAGATCGGACAGCTAACTGAAGCTTTCTTT
CASREIGQLTEAFF
>TRBJ1-1|few|.|TRBV30|13
TGTGCCTGGTGGGGGACGGTGAACACTGAAGCTTTCTTT
CAWWGTVNTEAFF
>TRBJ2-7|.|.|TRBV6-2/TRBV6-3|15
TGTGCCAGCACTTCCGGAGGACTTGGTTACTACGATCAGTACTTC
CASTSGGLGYYDQYF
>TRBJ2-1|.|.|TRBV7-9|17
TGTGCCAGCAGCTCGGGGTGGCTAGTGGGGTCCTACAATGAGCAGTTCTTC
CASSSGWLVGSYNEQFF
>TRBJ1-6|.|.|TRBV7-2|16
TGTGCCAGCAGCTTAGTCGAGGGCAGCTATAATTCACCCCTCCACTTT
CASSLVEGSYNSPLHF
>TRBJ1-2|.|.|TRBV9|18
TGTGCCAGCAGCTTCACGACGGGGGGAGGGAACCCGTCCTATGGCTACACCTTC
CASSFTTGGGNPSYGYTF
>TRBJ2-1|.|TRBD2|TRBV4-2|16
TGTGCCAGCAGCCAGCTAGCGGGGACCAGGGAAAGGGAGCAGTTCTTC
CASSQLAGTREREQFF
>TRBJ2-3|few|.|TRBV5-5|16
TGTGCCAGCAACCCCCACGGGGCTAGACTCACAGATACGCAGTATTTT
CASNPHGARLTDTQYF
>TRBJ2-5|.|.|TRBV6-2/TRBV6-3|15
TGTGCCAGCAGTCGTTGGACAGTAGAGCAAGAGACCCAGTACTTC
CASSRWTVEQETQYF
>TRBJ1-5|.|TRBD1|TRBV20-1|17
TGCAGTGCTAGAGATGGGACAGGCGGACATAGCAATCAGCCCCAGCATTTT
CSARDGTGGHSNQPQHF
>TRBJ1-1|few|.|TRBV4-2|15
TGTGCCAGCAGCCAAGCTCAGGGGAGTGTAACTGAAGCTTTCTTT
CASSQAQGSVTEAFF
>TRBJ2-1|many|.|TRBV12-3/TRBV12-4|14
TGTGCCAGCAGTTTTTCAGGGGACTACAATGAGCAGTTCTTC
CASSFSGDYNEQFF
>TRBJ2-7|few|.|TRBV20-1|15
TGCAGTGCTAGTCTTCCGGTTTATAAAGCCTACGAGCAGTACTTC
CSASLPVYKAYEQYF
>TRBJ2-5|few|.|TRBV11-2|15
TGTGCCAGCAGCCTATTCTGGGGCGGCCAAGAGACCCAGTACTTC
CASSLFWGGQETQYF
>TRBJ2-1|.|.|TRBV4-1|17
TGCGCCAGCAGCCAAGTAAGGTACGGGGGCCAGTGGCATGAGCAGTTCTTC
CASSQVRYGGQWHEQFF
>TRBJ2-5|many|.|TRBV7-9|13
TGTGCCAGCGGACTACCGACCCAAGTGACCCAGTACTTC
CASGLPTQVTQYF
>TRBJ1-6|.|.|TRBV4-1|16
TGCGCCAGCAGCCATCCTGAGGGCAGAGGTAATTCACCCCTCCACTTT
CASSHPEGRGNSPLHF
>TRBJ2-3|.|.|TRBV13|14
TGTGCCAGCAGCTCCGCGGAGGGAACAGATACGCAGTATTTT
CASSSAEGTDTQYF
>TRBJ2-7|.|TRBD2|TRBV9|14
TGTGCCAGCACCGCCGGGACTAACTCCTACGAGCAGTACTTC
CASTAGTNSYEQYF
>TRBJ2-1|.|.|TRBV3-1|13
TGTGCCAGCAGCCAACTTCCGTACAATGAGCAGTTCTTC
CASSQLPYNEQFF
>TRBJ2-7|.|TRBD2|TRBV6-5|13
TGTGCCAGCCAGCTCGGGAGGCCCTACGAGCAGTACTTC
CASQLGRPYEQYF
>TRBJ1-5|.|TRBD1|TRBV6-2/TRBV6-3|14
TGTGCCAGCAGTAGGGGACAGGGTAATCAGCCCCAGCATTTT
CASSRGQGNQPQHF
>TRBJ1-2|few|.|TRBV12-3/TRBV12-4|14
TGTGCCAGCACCCTGTCGGGAGCTAACTATGGCTACACCTTC
CASTLSGANYGYTF
>TRBJ2-7|few|.|TRBV25-1|14
TGTGCCAGCAGTGCCGGGACCGTGGCCTACGAGCAGTACTTC
CASSAGTVAYEQYF
>TRBJ2-2|.|.|TRBV9|17
TGTGCCAGCAGCGTGTGGGAAACCCCTTTTCCCGCCGGGGAGCTGTTTTTT
CASSVWETPFPAGELFF
>TRBJ2-1|few|TRBD2|TRBV4-1|16
TGCGCCAGCCGGAGGGGCGAGCGGGGGGGCTACAATGAGCAGTTCTTC
CASRRGERGGYNEQFF
>TRBJ2-7|few|.|TRBV19|16
TGTGCCAGTAGTATCACTCCCCCTGAGAGCCCCTACGAGCAGTACTTC
CASSITPPESPYEQYF
>TRBJ1-1|many|.|TRBV4-1|14
TGCGCCAGCAGTTACGGGACCTCCGCCACTGAAGCTTTCTTT
CASSYGTSATEAFF
>TRBJ2-1|.|TRBD2|TRBV10-3|15
TGTGCCATCAGGACGGACGGGATGGGGGGGAATGAGCAGTTCTTC
CAIRTDGMGGNEQFF
>TRBJ2-1|.|TRBD2|TRBV20-1|15
TGCAGTGCTAGAGATCCGGGGGGGGACAACAATGAGCAGTTCTTC
CSARDPGGDNNEQFF
>TRBJ1-1|.|TRBD1|TRBV20-1|14
TGCAGTGCTGATGACAGGGGTGGGTACACTGAAGCTTTCTTT
CSADDRGGYTEAFF
>TRBJ2-2|.|.|TRBV7-9|15
TGTGCCAGCAGCTTTTTACAGGGTTACACCGGGGAGCTGTTTTTT
CASSFLQGYTGELFF
>TRBJ1-5|few|TRBD1|TRBV20-1|17
TGCAGTGCCAAAGGACAGGTGGGGGTGGAGGGCAATCAGCCCCAGCATTTT
CSAKGQVGVEGNQPQHF